What follows describes a single TCR beta chain. This entry belongs to a study of blood T cell repertoires in COVID-19. Sequencing used immunoSEQ multiplex PCR; TCRdb keeps in-frame clones, though not all of them. Counted here are 60,000 to 70,000 clones, approximately 85% occurring once; the ten biggest clones make up 2.5% to 3%. After removal of 4 bases from V and 7 bases from J, the junction contained 7 bases not matched to a gene. CDR3 length: 15 amino acids. CDR1 is SGHRS, CDR2 YFSETQ, per germline. Source material: peripheral blood. This rearrangement joins TRBV5-1 to TRBJ1-6; 8 nucleotides match TRBD1. This TCR came from a man older than 75 with acute or convalescent COVID-19. CDR3 DNA: TGCGCCAGCAGCCTCGGACAGGGAAAGAATTCACCCCTCCACTTT. This codes for CASSLGQGKNSPLHF.